Each of the 28 T cell receptor beta chains below was sequenced from the same sample in a study of CD8+ T cells in alopecia areata. Following RNA extraction, reverse transcription yielded cDNA that acted as the sequencing template. Libraries were prepared by immunoSEQ multiplex PCR; TCRdb keeps only in-frame clonotypes and omits some of them. The sample yields about 150,000 clones, around 86% seen once. Sequencing used CD8+ T cells sorted from blood, obtained at week 0. These receptors were obtained from a human donor with alopecia areata.

The rearrangement joins TRBV5-1 to TRBJ2-6; maybe TRBD2 (5 bases). CDR1 and CDR2 from the germline V gene are SGHRS and YFSETQ. The germline V and J ends were trimmed by 4 bases and 11 bases, with 25 bases remaining between them. The CDR3 spans 17 residues. The CDR3 sequence: CASSPAPGSGSPHVLTF. In DNA, the CDR3 is TGCGCCAGCAGCCCGGCGCCGGGGAGTGGCAGTCCCCACGTCCTGACTTTC. Supplemented by reference TRBV5-1 and TRBJ2-6, the full variable domain reads KAGVTQTPRYLIKTRGQQVTLSCSPISGHRSVSWYQQTPGQGLQFLFEYFSETQRNKGNFPGRFSGRQFSNSRSEMNVSTLELGDSALYLCASSPAPGSGSPHVLTFGAGSRLTVL.

As concerns this clone: At the DNA level, this CDR3 is encoded by other sequences in the same sample as well. The chain recombines TRBV29-1 with TRBJ1-1; D uncertain. Per the germline V gene, CDR1 is SQVTM and CDR2 is ANQGSEA. Trimming left V 6 bases short and J 5 bases short, with 7 bases between. The CDR3 runs 10 residues. CDR3 amino acids: CSVLWTEAFF. CDR3 bases: TGCAGCGTACTTTGGACTGAAGCTTTCTTT.

This clone is a singleton in its sample. The V call is TRBV7-9, the J call TRBJ2-1, with 7 bases fitting TRBD1. Per the germline V gene, CDR1 is SEHNR and CDR2 is FQNEAQ (reference sequence). The CDR3 runs 14 residues. The junction had 3 bases not matched to a gene; V was cut back by 1 base and J by 6 bases. The CDR3 loop is CASSLDRGGNEQFF. For the CDR3, the DNA is TGTGCCAGCAGCTTAGACAGGGGTGGCAATGAGCAGTTCTTC.

In its sample, this clone was seen a few times. The chain is built from TRBV19 and TRBJ1-1; a possible D gene is TRBD1 (6 bases). V was pared by 3 bases and J by 0 bases, with 8 bases between. The germline V gene has CDR1 LNHDA and CDR2 SQIVND (reference sequence). This CDR3 has 14 residues. In DNA form, the CDR3 reads TGTGCCAGTAGTATTGGACAGATGAACACTGAAGCTTTCTTT. It yields the protein CASSIGQMNTEAFF.

This chain joins TRBV6-5 and TRBJ2-7; TRBD1 might be the D (6 bases). Germline V gene sequence: CDR1 MNHEY, CDR2 SVGAGI. The V and J ends lost 6 bases and 3 bases respectively, with 9 bases between them. The CDR3 extends over 12 amino acids. CDR3 in amino acids: CASSPTGYEQYF. The CDR3 DNA follows: TGTGCCAGCAGCCCGACAGGCTACGAGCAGTACTTC.

This chain uses TRBV4-1 with TRBJ1-2, with 11 positions matching TRBD1. Germline lookup yields CDR1 MGHRA and CDR2 YSYEKL. This CDR3 has 16 residues. Trimming at V came to 8 bases and at J to 0 bases, leaving 8 bases not matched to a gene. This chain's CDR3 is CASLGRDRGSNYGYTF. DNA for the CDR3: TGCGCCAGCCTAGGCCGGGACAGGGGGTCTAACTATGGCTACACCTTC.

The rearrangement links TRBV6-5 to TRBJ1-1; 7 nucleotides agree with TRBD1. J was trimmed by 4 bases and V by 0 bases; bases with no gene match: 5. Germline lookup yields CDR1 MNHEY and CDR2 SVGAGI. This CDR3 has 15 residues. The CDR3 sequence: CASSYSHRGATEAFF. The CDR3 DNA reads TGTGCCAGCAGTTACTCGCACAGGGGAGCCACTGAAGCTTTCTTT.

The J gene is TRBJ1-1, the V gene TRBV6-5; 7 positions agree with TRBD1. J was trimmed by 3 bases and V by 6 bases; bases with no gene match: 7. In germline, CDR1 is MNHEY, CDR2 SVGAGI. The CDR3 contains 14 residues. The CDR3 loop is CASSGLQGHTEAFF. The CDR3 DNA is TGTGCCAGCAGCGGCCTACAGGGGCACACTGAAGCTTTCTTT.

The chain has TRBV29-1 and TRBJ1-1, with D possibly being TRBD1 (5 bases). The CDR3 contains 15 residues. Germline V gene lookup returns CDR1 SQVTM and CDR2 ANQGSEA. The V and J ends lost 0 bases and 0 bases respectively, with 11 bases between them. CDR3: CSVEEPGVVNTEAFF. For the CDR3, the DNA is TGCAGCGTTGAAGAACCGGGGGTAGTGAACACTGAAGCTTTCTTT.

CDR3 nucleotides: TGTGCCAGCAGCTTAGGGATGAGTAGCTCCTACGAGCAGTACTTC. Translation gives CASSLGMSSSYEQYF. V is TRBV7-6 and J is TRBJ2-7; D gene ambiguous. There are 15 residues in the CDR3. Trimming took 1 base from V and 0 from J, leaving 10 bases between them. Germline V CDR1 and CDR2: SGHVS, FNYEAQ.

This chain connects TRBV5-1 to TRBJ2-7; D unclear. V lost 4 bases to trimming and J lost 2 bases, with 10 bases between them. Germline CDR1 reads SGHRS; CDR2 reads YFSETQ. This CDR3 is built from 13 residues. CDR3 protein: CASSGDSAYEQYF. CDR3 sequence (DNA): TGCGCCAGCAGCGGTGATTCGGCCTACGAGCAGTACTTC.

V is TRBV7-9 and J is TRBJ1-2, with D unresolved. CDR1 and CDR2 (germline): SEHNR, FQNEAQ (reference sequence). This CDR3 is built from 16 residues. The V end lost 0 bases, the J end lost 4 bases, and 15 bases lay between the germline ends. CDR3 protein: CASSLARPVYSYGYTF. The CDR3 DNA sequence: TGTGCCAGCAGCTTAGCGCGGCCGGTTTACAGCTATGGCTACACCTTC.

A remark on this clone: This sample includes further DNA sequences coding for the same CDR3. DNA of the CDR3: TGCGCCAGCAGCCCCCATCAGCGAGGAAACGAGCAGTACTTC. This codes for CASSPHQRGNEQYF. V and J are TRBV4-1 and TRBJ2-7; the D is unclear. Germline V gene sequence: CDR1 MGHRA, CDR2 YSYEKL. The V gene lost 4 bases and the J gene lost 5 bases, with 15 bases spanning the gap. This CDR3 comprises 14 residues.

The V and J genes are TRBV6-6 and TRBJ1-1; possible D gene TRBD1, 6 bases. Germline lookup yields CDR1 MNHNY and CDR2 SVGAGI (reference sequence). The V gene lost 2 bases and the J gene lost 2 bases, with 12 bases spanning the gap. The CDR3 extends over 15 amino acids. Written as DNA, the CDR3 is TGTGCCAGCAGTTACCCGTCGGGGGCTAACACTGAAGCTTTCTTT. Protein product: CASSYPSGANTEAFF.

This chain uses TRBV14 with TRBJ2-6; 7 positions agree with TRBD1. This CDR3 is built from 17 residues. After removal of 4 bases from V and 1 base from J, the junction contained 7 bases not matched to a gene. Germline lookup yields CDR1 SGHDN and CDR2 FVKESK. CDR3 coding DNA: TGTGCCAGCAGCCTGACCGGGACAGCATCTGGGGCCAACGTCCTGACTTTC. This sequence encodes CASSLTGTASGANVLTF.

The chain uses TRBV6-5 and TRBJ2-7; 7 bases are shared with TRBD1. V gave up 6 bases and J gave up 5 bases; unmatched junction bases: 7. There are 13 residues in the CDR3. From germline, CDR1 is MNHEY and CDR2 SVGAGI. The CDR3 region is CASSLDRADEQYF. The CDR3 nucleotides are TGTGCCAGCAGCCTCGACAGGGCAGACGAGCAGTACTTC.

The V call is TRBV5-1, the J call TRBJ2-5; perhaps TRBD1 as D (6 bases). CDR3 length: 15 amino acids. Germline-derived CDR1 and CDR2 are SGHRS and YFSETQ. V lost 2 bases to trimming and J lost 5 bases, with 16 bases between them. This CDR3 reads CASSFFNPRGETQYF. The CDR3 nucleotides read TGCGCCAGCAGCTTTTTTAATCCTAGGGGGGAGACCCAGTACTTC.

This chain links TRBV2 with TRBJ2-3, with 8 bases identical to TRBD2. CDR3 length equals 13 residues. V shed 8 bases and J 2 bases; nucleotides not matched to a gene: 3. The germline CDR1 and CDR2 sequences are SNHLY and FYNNEI. The CDR3: CASPTSVTDTQYF. CDR3 bases: TGTGCCAGCCCGACTAGCGTCACAGATACGCAGTATTTT.

As regards this clone: The same CDR3 also results from other DNA sequences found in this sample. This sequence joins TRBV5-1 and TRBJ2-7, with a possible D match to TRBD2 (6 bases). Germline V CDR1 and CDR2: SGHRS, YFSETQ. This CDR3 is built from 14 residues. V lost 5 bases to trimming and J lost 0 bases, with 12 bases between them. The CDR3 DNA is TGCGCCAGCAGTCCCGGGACTGGCTCCTACGAGCAGTACTTC. Amino acid sequence: CASSPGTGSYEQYF.

This clone has only a few counts. The V call is TRBV4-1, the J call TRBJ2-3; the D is unclear. Looked up from germline, CDR1 is MGHRA and CDR2 is YSYEKL. This CDR3 comprises 17 residues. V was cut by 0 bases and J by 2 bases, with 15 bases left in between. CDR3 nucleotide sequence: TGCGCCAGCAGCCAAGATGGAGCCCGACCCTCCACAGATACGCAGTATTTT. Its protein product is CASSQDGARPSTDTQYF.

This chain joins TRBV27 and TRBJ2-7; 9 nucleotides agree with TRBD2. This CDR3 has 15 residues. J lost 3 bases, V lost 5 bases, and 8 bases had no gene match. Germline values: CDR1 MNHEY, CDR2 SMNVEV (reference sequence). In DNA form, the CDR3 reads TGTGCCAGCAGTCCTCGACTAGCGGAAATCTACGAGCAGTACTTC. Translated: CASSPRLAEIYEQYF.

The rearrangement links TRBV7-2 to TRBJ2-7; D unresolved. The CDR3 totals 14 residues. CDR1 is SGHTA, CDR2 FQGNSA, per germline. The V end was cut by 1 base, the J end by 3 bases, with 10 bases between. This CDR3 is CASSLVSGDYEQYF. Written as DNA, the CDR3 is TGTGCCAGCAGCTTAGTGTCAGGAGACTACGAGCAGTACTTC.

This clone was found once. The chain couples TRBV27 to TRBJ1-2, with D unclear. CDR3 length: 14 amino acids. V lost 2 bases and J lost 4, with 11 bases in between. CDR1 is MNHEY and CDR2 is SMNVEV in the germline V gene (reference sequence). In nucleotides, the CDR3 is TGTGCCAGCAGTTTAGGTGGTTTCGGCTATGGCTACACCTTC. It translates to CASSLGGFGYGYTF.

This chain links TRBV27 with TRBJ2-2; D may be TRBD2 (5 bases). This CDR3 is 15 amino acids long. Germline V gives CDR1 MNHEY, CDR2 SMNVEV (reference sequence). V was clipped by 0 bases and J by 5 bases, with 10 bases between them. The CDR3 protein is CASSLSVLGTGELFF. The CDR3, as DNA: TGTGCCAGCAGTTTATCGGTACTAGGGACCGGGGAGCTGTTTTTT.

The gene calls are TRBV27 and TRBJ2-3, with TRBD1 matching over 7 bases. Germline V CDR1 and CDR2: MNHEY, SMNVEV (reference sequence). The V segment lost 6 bases and the J segment 1 base; nucleotides outside the gene matches: 7. The CDR3 extends over 15 amino acids. The CDR3 is CASRTRGGRTDTQYF. The CDR3, as DNA: TGTGCCAGCAGGACCCGAGGGGGCCGCACAGATACGCAGTATTTT.

The rearrangement links TRBV5-1 to TRBJ2-2; 9 positions match TRBD1. The CDR3 consists of 16 residues. Germline CDR1 reads SGHRS; CDR2 reads YFSETQ. Trimming cost V 4 bases and J 1 base; bases outside gene matches: 5. The CDR3, as DNA: TGCGCCAGCAGCGCCGGGACAGGGAGGAACACCGGGGAGCTGTTTTTT. Translated: CASSAGTGRNTGELFF.

The DNA of the CDR3 is TGCGCCAGCAGCTTGTGGGTCCCCTATGGCTACACCTTC. Its translation: CASSLWVPYGYTF. The V gene is TRBV5-1, the J gene TRBJ1-2; D remains ambiguous. This CDR3 has 13 residues. V was trimmed by 1 base and J by 4 bases, leaving 8 bases between them. From germline, CDR1 is SGHRS and CDR2 YFSETQ.

The V and J genes are TRBV19 and TRBJ2-7; 7 positions match TRBD1. Germline-derived CDR1 and CDR2 are LNHDA and SQIVND (reference sequence). V was pared by 5 bases and J by 3 bases, with 10 bases of the junction left unmatched. The CDR3 covers 15 residues. The DNA of the CDR3 is TGTGCCAGTAGTGTTTACAGGGGAATCCTCTACGAGCAGTACTTC. Amino acids: CASSVYRGILYEQYF.